This paragraph covers one TCR beta chain sequence. In the study's own analysis: Amplification of reference gene primers was used by the study to estimate nucleated cell counts. The repertoire was sequenced with immunoSEQ multiplex PCR; TCRdb's copy has only in-frame clones and lacks some. The V and J calls and clone size come from that table; D and trimming were worked out from the DNA. This sample has under 150,000 clones; roughly 90% occur once, and the top ten carry approximately 8%. This sample is part of a study of blood T cell repertoires in COVID-19. Study in general: Spain, Italy and the United States supplied samples that represented acute and convalescent COVID-19.

The CDR3 loop spans 13 amino acids. The germline V and J ends were trimmed by 6 bases and 0 bases, with 9 bases remaining between them. CDR1 MNHEY and CDR2 SVGAGI come from the germline V gene. V gene TRBV6-5 combines with J gene TRBJ2-7; a weak D match, TRBD2 (5 bases). The sequencing input was peripheral blood. This receptor was obtained from a man in his fifties with acute or convalescent COVID-19. The CDR3 DNA sequence: TGTGCCAGCAGCCGCGGGCCCTCCTACGAGCAGTACTTC. Residues: CASSRGPSYEQYF.